Following are 21 T cell receptor beta chains from one sample sequenced in a study of blood T cell repertoires in COVID-19. Clones were read by immunoSEQ multiplex PCR, and TCRdb kept only the in-frame ones, dropping some. The table lists 140,000 or so clones, roughly three quarters of them singletons, with just under 5% in the top ten. Sequenced sample: peripheral blood. These receptors were taken from a woman between 65 and 79 years old with COVID-19, enrolled during active disease.

The chain couples TRBV5-6 to TRBJ1-1; no reliable D call. The CDR3 has 13 residues. In germline, CDR1 is SGHDT, CDR2 YYEEEE. The V end lost 4 bases, the J end lost 5 bases, and 12 bases lay between the germline ends. CDR3 region: CASSPPPGTEAFF. The CDR3 DNA reads as TGTGCCAGCAGCCCCCCTCCCGGGACTGAAGCTTTCTTT.

This rearrangement joins TRBV29-1 to TRBJ1-3, with D possibly TRBD1 on 6 matching bases. The V end lost 3 bases, the J end lost 2 bases, and 8 bases lay between the germline ends. The CDR3 extends over 13 amino acids. From germline, CDR1 is SQVTM and CDR2 ANQGSEA. The CDR3 region has the DNA TGCAGCGTTGATTCAGGGGCTGGAAACACCATATATTTT. Encoded protein: CSVDSGAGNTIYF.

The chain joins TRBV7-9 to TRBJ2-7, with D perhaps TRBD2 (6 bases). CDR1 and CDR2 (germline): SEHNR, FQNEAQ (reference sequence). V was pared by 0 bases and J by 2 bases, with 14 bases between. The CDR3 runs 16 residues. Written as DNA, the CDR3 is TGTGCCAGCAGCTTAGCGGAGGGCTTAGGTACCTACGAGCAGTACTTC. This sequence encodes CASSLAEGLGTYEQYF.

V is TRBV7-2 and J is TRBJ2-3; the match to TRBD1 covers 8 bases. Germline V gene lookup returns CDR1 SGHTA and CDR2 FQGNSA. The junction had 6 bases not matched to a gene; V was cut back by 8 bases and J by 2 bases. The CDR3 has 14 residues. The CDR3 loop reads CASLRDRYTDTQYF. CDR3 DNA sequence: TGTGCCAGCCTCCGGGACAGGTACACAGATACGCAGTATTTT.

This clone was detected only a few times. The chain has TRBV9 and TRBJ1-5; tentative D call: TRBD1 (6 bases). Germline V gene sequence: CDR1 SGDLS, CDR2 YYNGEE. V was cut by 3 bases and J by 2 bases, with 9 bases left in between. CDR3 length: 14 amino acids. CDR3 protein: CASSGEGGNQPQHF. CDR3 nucleotide sequence: TGTGCCAGCAGCGGAGAGGGGGGCAATCAGCCCCAGCATTTT.

This clone was picked up a small number of times. The chain is built from TRBV5-4 and TRBJ1-2; 8 positions match TRBD1. The V gene end was trimmed by 1 base and the J gene end by 6 bases; junction bases not matched to a gene: 2. The CDR3 is 13 residues long. Germline V gene lookup returns CDR1 SGHNT and CDR2 YYREEE (reference sequence). The CDR3 DNA sequence: TGTGCCAGCAGCTTGCCAGGGGGCGATGGCTACACCTTC. Protein product: CASSLPGGDGYTF.

This clone was seen once. The V and J genes are TRBV5-6 and TRBJ1-1, with D possibly TRBD1 on 6 matching bases. Germline V lookup: CDR1 SGHDT, CDR2 YYEEEE. The CDR3 consists of 14 residues. The V and J ends lost 0 bases and 4 bases respectively, with 10 bases between them. The CDR3 coding sequence is TGTGCCAGCAGCTTGGCCAGAGGGGGCACTGAAGCTTTCTTT. Its protein product is CASSLARGGTEAFF.

This rearrangement joins TRBV18 to TRBJ1-2; D is possibly TRBD1 (5 bases). Trimming took off 2 bases at V and 0 bases at J, with 16 bases between the two ends. Germline CDR1 is KGHSH and CDR2 is LQKENI. The CDR3 sequence is 17 residues long. CDR3 protein: CASSPGLGVIANYGYTF. The CDR3 DNA reads as TGTGCCAGCTCACCAGGTTTAGGGGTGATAGCTAACTATGGCTACACCTTC.

V and J are TRBV6-1 and TRBJ2-5; 10 bases agree with TRBD1. CDR3 length: 16 amino acids. With V trimmed by 2 bases and J by 1 base, 4 bases remained unmatched. Germline CDR1 reads MNHNS; CDR2 reads SASEGT. The CDR3 loop is CASSESGTGVQETQYF. CDR3 nucleotides: TGTGCCAGCAGTGAATCCGGGACAGGGGTCCAAGAGACCCAGTACTTC.

The gene calls are TRBV2 and TRBJ2-5; D is possibly TRBD2 (5 bases). Germline V gives CDR1 SNHLY, CDR2 FYNNEI. The length of the CDR3 is 11 residues. With 6 bases removed from V and 4 bases from J, the gap between germline ends came to 6 bases. CDR3 in amino acids: CASSAGETQYF. CDR3 DNA sequence: TGTGCCAGCAGCGCGGGAGAGACCCAGTACTTC.

The J gene is TRBJ1-5, the V gene TRBV1; TRBD1 is taken as the D call from the table, unchecked against the DNA. TRBV1 is classified as a pseudogene. The CDR3 sequence is 15 residues long. The CDR3: CTSSLLDRGNQPQHF. The CDR3, as DNA: TGCACCAGCAGCCTTTTGGACAGGGGGAATCAGCCCCAGCATTTT.

This clone was picked up many times. The chain recombines TRBV19 with TRBJ1-2; D call uncertain. The germline V gene encodes CDR1 LNHDA and CDR2 SQIVND (reference sequence). The CDR3 extends over 14 amino acids. The ends were cut back, 3 bases at V and 7 bases at J, with 15 bases in the middle. The CDR3 region is CASSISARSSGYTF. Written as DNA, the CDR3 is TGTGCCAGTAGTATTAGCGCTCGATCCAGTGGCTACACCTTC. Drawing the rest from reference TRBV19 and TRBJ1-2, the complete variable domain is DGGITQSPKYLFRKEGQNVTLSCEQNLNHDAMYWYRQDPGQGLRLIYYSQIVNDFQKGDIAEGYSVSREKKESFPLTVTSAQKNPTAFYLCASSISARSSGYTFGSGTRLTVV.

V and J are TRBV9 and TRBJ2-3; a possible D gene is TRBD2 (5 bases). The germline CDR1 and CDR2 sequences are SGDLS and YYNGEE. Trimming removed 2 bases from V and 0 bases from J, with 16 bases in between. This CDR3 is 17 amino acids long. CDR3 DNA: TGTGCCAGCAGCGTCCGTCGGCAACTAGAGAGCACAGATACGCAGTATTTT. Its protein is CASSVRRQLESTDTQYF.

The chain has TRBV5-5 and TRBJ1-2; TRBD1 agrees at 7 bases. V shed 6 bases, J shed 7 bases, and the junction held 18 bases outside the gene matches. Germline V CDR1 and CDR2: SGHKS, YYEKEE (reference sequence). The CDR3 covers 16 residues. The CDR3 nucleotides are TGTGCCAGCACCAAGACCGGGACAGACACTTTCGGTGGCTACACCTTC. Protein sequence: CASTKTGTDTFGGYTF.

This clone was counted a few times. The chain links TRBV10-3 to TRBJ2-7, with D unclear. CDR1 ENHRY and CDR2 SYGVKD come from the germline V gene. The CDR3 totals 13 residues. Trimming removed 4 bases at V and 2 bases at J, with 9 bases between. The CDR3 spells CAISAGATYEQYF. CDR3 nucleotides: TGTGCCATCAGTGCCGGAGCAACCTACGAGCAGTACTTC.

The sample holds one count of this clone. The chain combines TRBV7-2 with TRBJ2-2; perhaps TRBD1 as D (5 bases). The germline V and J ends were trimmed by 1 base and 0 bases, with 12 bases remaining between them. The CDR3 extends over 17 amino acids. CDR1 and CDR2 (germline): SGHTA, FQGNSA. CDR3 nucleotide sequence: TGTGCCAGCAGCTTAGGACAGCGTGTAACGAACACCGGGGAGCTGTTTTTT. It yields the protein CASSLGQRVTNTGELFF.

This rearrangement joins TRBV19 to TRBJ2-7, with D possibly being TRBD1 (7 bases). The CDR3 is made up of 14 amino acids. Germline CDR1 LNHDA, CDR2 SQIVND (reference sequence). The V end lost 3 bases, the J end lost 2 bases, and 11 bases lay between the germline ends. CDR3 region: CASSIQGGPYEQYF. CDR3 DNA sequence: TGTGCCAGTAGTATCCAGGGGGGTCCCTACGAGCAGTACTTC. Together with reference TRBV19 and TRBJ2-7, the CDR3 gives the full variable domain: DGGITQSPKYLFRKEGQNVTLSCEQNLNHDAMYWYRQDPGQGLRLIYYSQIVNDFQKGDIAEGYSVSREKKESFPLTVTSAQKNPTAFYLCASSIQGGPYEQYFGPGTRLTVT.

V is TRBV3-1 (or the pseudogene TRBV3-2) and J is TRBJ1-5; D not resolved. CDR3 size: 14 residues. V gave up 0 bases and J gave up 5 bases, with 8 bases separating them. Per the germline V gene, CDR1 is LGHDT and CDR2 is YNNKEL (reference sequence). CDR3 DNA: TGTGCCAGCAGCCAAGATCTAGGAGATCAGCCCCAGCATTTT. Its translation: CASSQDLGDQPQHF.

This clone has a single count. This chain uses TRBV9 with TRBJ2-1; possible D gene TRBD1, 5 bases. Germline-derived CDR1 and CDR2 are SGDLS and YYNGEE. The CDR3 has 18 amino acids. V was cut by 0 bases and J by 8 bases, with 24 bases left in between. Written as DNA, the CDR3 is TGTGCCAGCAGCGTAGCTATTTCCGGCAGGGAAGTAGGTGATGAGCAGTTCTTC. It codes for CASSVAISGREVGDEQFF.

The rearrangement links TRBV6-2 or TRBV6-3 to TRBJ1-3, with TRBD1 matching 7 bases. Unmatched junction bases numbered 4, after V lost 4 bases and J lost 4 bases. This CDR3 has 14 amino acids. Germline loops: CDR1 MNHEY, CDR2 SVGEGT. The DNA of the CDR3 is TGTGCCAGCAGTTCGGGACAGCTGGGAAACACCATATATTTT. It codes for CASSSGQLGNTIYF.

This chain uses TRBV2 with TRBJ2-7; perhaps TRBD1 as D (5 bases). Trimming took off 7 bases at V and 3 bases at J, with 10 bases between the two ends. The CDR3 runs to 12 residues. Germline CDR1 and CDR2: SNHLY and FYNNEI. Here the CDR3 reads CASTPDSYEQYF. CDR3 in DNA: TGTGCCAGCACCCCCGACAGCTACGAGCAGTACTTC.